This TCR beta chain was recovered during a study of blood T cell repertoires in COVID-19. On the study more broadly: Both acute and convalescent COVID-19 samples were obtained from the United States, Italy and Spain. PBMCs, B-cell-depleted T cells, or T cells were the source of the cDNA or gDNA that made up the material.

The CDR3 runs 15 residues. The ends were cut back, 7 bases at V and 1 base at J, with 17 bases in the middle. Per germline, CDR1 SQVTM and CDR2 ANQGSEA. Original handling: Nucleated cell counts were estimated from reference gene primer amplification. Produced via immunoSEQ multiplex PCR; TCRdb's table is partial and in-frame only. V and J calls and clone size follow that table, whereas D and trimming were derived from the DNA. The sample has under 200,000 clones, roughly nine tenths seen once; the top ten hold 0.65% to 0.95%. Sequenced input: peripheral blood. The receptor was derived from a woman in her 70s with acute or convalescent COVID-19. The chain recombines TRBV29-1 with TRBJ2-1; possible D gene TRBD2, 5 bases. The CDR3 nucleotides read TGCAGCGCTGACGGGGTAGATGGTTCCTACAATGAGCAGTTCTTC. Its translation is CSADGVDGSYNEQFF.